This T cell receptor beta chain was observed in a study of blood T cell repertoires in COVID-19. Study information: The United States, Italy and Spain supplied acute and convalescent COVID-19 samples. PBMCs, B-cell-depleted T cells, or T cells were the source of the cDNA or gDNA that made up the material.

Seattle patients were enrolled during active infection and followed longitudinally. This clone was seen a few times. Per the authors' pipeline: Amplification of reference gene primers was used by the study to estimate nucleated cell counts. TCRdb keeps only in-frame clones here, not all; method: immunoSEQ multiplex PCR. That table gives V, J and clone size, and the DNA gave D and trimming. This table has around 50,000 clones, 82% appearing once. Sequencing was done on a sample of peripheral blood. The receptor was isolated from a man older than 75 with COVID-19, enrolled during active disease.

CDR3 region: CAISARGNGYTF. Written as DNA, the CDR3 is TGTGCCATCAGTGCCAGGGGAAATGGCTACACCTTC. The V call is TRBV10-3, the J call TRBJ1-2; D may be TRBD1 (6 bases). Deletions cut 4 bases from V and 6 bases from J, with 9 bases between. The CDR3 extends over 12 amino acids. CDR1 and CDR2 from the germline V gene are ENHRY and SYGVKD.